This T cell receptor (beta chain) was recovered during a study of T cell responses to AZD1222 COVID-19 vaccine. J gave up 2 bases and V 0 bases, and 4 bases lay outside the gene matches. This CDR3 has 15 residues. Germline loops: CDR1 MNHEY, CDR2 SVGAGI. Study-level results: White British ancestry dominated among donors, who included more females, and clonal diversity was possibly underestimated.

Sequenced by immunoSEQ multiplex PCR; TCRdb stores in-frame clones only, minus some. This table has about 120,000 clones, about 89% appearing once. To note about this clone: Its antigen is unknown.

This sample comprised peripheral blood, obtained on day 0 of AZD1222 vaccination. This TCR was sampled from an adult in good health. The chain recombines TRBV6-5 with TRBJ2-7; TRBD2 matches 7 bases. CDR3 nucleotides: TGTGCCAGCAGTTACTCTGGGGGACTAACCTACGAGCAGTACTTC. It specifies CASSYSGGLTYEQYF.